The 20 T cell receptor beta chains given below trace back to one sample, sequenced in a study of early T cells in non-severe SARS-CoV-2 infection. TCRdb re-derived calls from the 5' RACE reads in MiXCR, one entry per CDR3 protein. Of about 29,000 distinct CDR3 sequences listed, roughly 4.7% are singletons. The sample was whole blood. These receptors were taken from an adult who was a healthcare worker with PCR-confirmed SARS-CoV-2 infection or an uninfected control (not recorded which).

This clonotype was seen ten or more times. This sequence joins TRBV7-6 and TRBJ2-2, with no clear D. Germline assignment: CDR1 SGHVS and CDR2 FNYEAQ. V gave up 0 bases and J gave up 1 base, with 3 bases separating them. The CDR3 is 14 amino acids. The CDR3 spells CASSLALNTGELFF. The CDR3 DNA is TGTGCCAGCAGCTTAGCTTTGAACACCGGGGAGCTGTTTTTT. The full variable domain, completed using reference TRBV7-6 and TRBJ2-2, is GAGVSQSPRYKVTKRGQDVALRCDPISGHVSLYWYRQALGQGPEFLTYFNYEAQQDKSGLPNDRFSAERPEGSISTLTIQRTEQRDSAMYRCASSLALNTGELFFGEGSRLTVL.

This clonotype has just a few counts. This chain joins TRBV4-3 and TRBJ2-7; 13 nucleotides agree with TRBD2. CDR3 length equals 16 residues. Germline assignment: CDR1 LGHNA and CDR2 YSLEER. The J segment lost 4 bases and the V segment lost 0 bases, leaving 3 bases of the junction unmatched. In nucleotides, the CDR3 is TGCGCCAGCAGCCAAGATCTGACTAGCGGGAGGTACGAGCAGTACTTC. Encoded protein: CASSQDLTSGRYEQYF.

This clonotype has at least ten counts. The chain has TRBV20-1 and TRBJ2-7; the match to TRBD1 covers 9 bases. Per the germline V gene, CDR1 is DFQATT and CDR2 is SNEGSKA (reference sequence). This CDR3 is 13 amino acids long. Trimming removed 6 bases from V and 3 bases from J; junction bases left unmatched: 6. CDR3: CSAWTGVNYEQYF. The CDR3 DNA sequence: TGCAGTGCCTGGACAGGGGTTAACTACGAGCAGTACTTC.

V and J are TRBV6-5 and TRBJ2-5, with TRBD2 matching over 14 bases. J lost 2 bases, V lost 5 bases, and 4 bases had no gene match. CDR1 and CDR2 (germline): MNHEY, SVGAGI. There are 16 residues in the CDR3. The CDR3 loop is CASSRTSGRLQETQYF. The CDR3 coding sequence is TGTGCCAGCAGTCGGACTAGCGGGAGGTTGCAAGAGACCCAGTACTTC.

This clonotype was detected a few times. This chain links TRBV20-1 with TRBJ2-5; 13 nucleotides match TRBD2. CDR3 length: 16 amino acids. The trim removed 0 bases at V and 5 bases at J, leaving 6 bases unmatched. Germline CDR1 DFQATT, CDR2 SNEGSKA (reference sequence). As DNA, the CDR3 is TGCAGTGCTAGAGATACTAGCGGGAGGGGTTTGGAGACCCAGTACTTC. Translated, it gives CSARDTSGRGLETQYF.

The table lists this clonotype with many counts. The rearrangement links TRBV2 to TRBJ2-1; 7 bases are a match to TRBD1. CDR3 length equals 18 residues. With 3 bases clipped from V and 6 bases from J, the junction kept 17 bases outside the gene matches. The V gene's germline CDR1 is SNHLY and CDR2 FYNNEI. CDR3 sequence (DNA): TGTGCCAGCAGTGACCCCCGGGACAGCCTTATCGCGAGCAATGAGCAGTTCTTC. As protein: CASSDPRDSLIASNEQFF. Full variable domain (rest looked up from reference TRBV2 and TRBJ2-1): EPEVTQTPSHQVTQMGQEVILRCVPISNHLYFYWYRQILGQKVEFLVSFYNNEISEKSEIFDDQFSVERPDGSNFTLKIRSTKLEDSAMYFCASSDPRDSLIASNEQFFGPGTRLTVL.

The sample holds a few counts of this clonotype. The chain is built from TRBV7-3 and TRBJ2-1; D not certain. V lost 5 bases, J lost 6 bases, and 8 bases lay in between. This CDR3 has 12 residues. The germline V gene has CDR1 SGHTA and CDR2 FQGTGA. CDR3 region: CASSRVGNEQFF. The CDR3 coding sequence is TGTGCCAGCAGCCGCGTCGGCAATGAGCAGTTCTTC.

This clonotype was seen at least ten times. The chain couples TRBV7-9 to TRBJ1-1; the match to TRBD1 covers 7 bases. The V segment lost 4 bases and the J segment 9 bases; nucleotides outside the gene matches: 8. This CDR3 spans 13 amino acids. Germline loops: CDR1 SEHNR, CDR2 FQNEAQ (reference sequence). The CDR3 reads CASSSSGTDKAFF. CDR3 coding DNA: TGTGCCAGCAGCTCCTCCGGGACAGATAAAGCTTTCTTT.

This clonotype was found many times. The J gene is TRBJ2-7, the V gene TRBV21-1; the table's D call TRBD1 went unverified against the DNA. TRBV21-1 is recorded as a pseudogene. This CDR3 region has 17 residues. CDR3 DNA sequence: TGTGCCAGCAGCAATTTCCCCCCTCGGGTGGTCTCCTACGAGCAGTACTTC. Amino acid sequence: CASSNFPPRVVSYEQYF.

Many counts were recorded for this clonotype. The V call is TRBV20-1, the J call TRBJ2-7; the D is unclear. The CDR3 has 12 residues. Germline CDR1 DFQATT, CDR2 SNEGSKA (reference sequence). Trimming removed 3 bases at V and 2 bases at J, with 8 bases between. CDR3 coding DNA: TGCAGTGCTAGCTCGTGGGCCTACGAGCAGTACTTC. Its translation is CSASSWAYEQYF.

The chain carries TRBV28 and TRBJ1-5, with 7 bases matching TRBD1. Germline V lookup: CDR1 MDHEN, CDR2 SYDVKM. The CDR3 length is 19 residues. The junction had 17 bases not matched to a gene; V was cut back by 6 bases and J by 0 bases. The CDR3 reads CASRDVRDSSLYSNQPQHF. The CDR3 DNA sequence: TGTGCCAGCAGGGACGTTCGGGACAGCTCTCTTTATAGCAATCAGCCCCAGCATTTT.

V is TRBV6-2 or TRBV6-3 and J is TRBJ2-1, with TRBD2 matching 8 bases. Germline V lookup: CDR1 MNHEY, CDR2 SVGEGT. V lost 5 bases to trimming and J lost 4 bases; unmatched junction nucleotides: 7. The CDR3 extends over 15 amino acids. This CDR3 is CASSETSGSYNEQFF. The CDR3 DNA is TGTGCCAGCAGTGAAACTAGCGGCTCGTACAATGAGCAGTTCTTC.

This clonotype was counted ten times or more. This chain connects TRBV20-1 to TRBJ2-1, with D possibly TRBD1 on 5 matching bases. The CDR3 is 13 amino acids. CDR1 is DFQATT, CDR2 SNEGSKA, per germline (reference sequence). V lost 6 bases and J 5 bases, leaving 14 bases between the germline ends. The CDR3 nucleotides are TGCAGTGCCCAGATGGACACTGACAATGAGCAGTTCTTC. Its translation is CSAQMDTDNEQFF.

This clonotype has at least ten counts. Here the CDR3 reads CASSPDAGMGHF. The CDR3 DNA is TGTGCCAGCAGTCCTGACGCAGGGATGGGGCATTTT. This rearrangement joins TRBV28 to TRBJ1-5; a weak D match, TRBD1 (5 bases). Germline V gene lookup returns CDR1 MDHEN and CDR2 SYDVKM. Trimming shortened V by 5 bases and J by 15 bases, and 17 bases separated the two germline ends. The CDR3 totals 12 residues.

This clonotype was detected ten times or more. The chain is built from TRBV9 and TRBJ1-1, with a possible D match to TRBD1 (5 bases). This CDR3 comprises 16 residues. Germline assignment: CDR1 SGDLS and CDR2 YYNGEE. Trimming pared 3 bases from V and 4 bases from J, leaving 19 bases between. The CDR3 bases are TGTGCCAGCAGCGGGGCATTGGGGGGTATCGGCACTGAAGCTTTCTTT. Amino acids: CASSGALGGIGTEAFF.

This clonotype was picked up many times. The DNA of the CDR3 is TGTGCCTCTTCCCGAGCGGGAGAGGGGTCCTACGAGCAGTACTTC. Translating gives CASSRAGEGSYEQYF. The chain is built from TRBV13 and TRBJ2-7; TRBD2 matches at 8 bases. This CDR3 is built from 15 residues. In germline, CDR1 is PRHDT, CDR2 FYEKMQ (reference sequence). Germline trimming cut 11 bases from V and 1 base from J; bases unmatched to any gene: 13.

This clonotype was recorded a few times. The chain employs TRBV7-3 and TRBJ2-3, with D tentatively TRBD1 or TRBD2 (5 bases each). Trimming cost V 5 bases and J 3 bases, with 15 bases left between them. Germline-derived CDR1 and CDR2 are SGHTA and FQGTGA. This CDR3 is built from 15 residues. The CDR3 DNA reads as TGTGCCAGCAGCAAGGGACGGCCAGGGACAGATACGCAGTATTTT. Translation: CASSKGRPGTDTQYF.

This clonotype was observed many times. The chain links TRBV7-3 to TRBJ2-6; D is perhaps TRBD1 (9 bases). The CDR3 is made up of 19 amino acids. Trimming cost V 4 bases and J 0 bases, with 19 bases left between them. The germline V gene has CDR1 SGHTA and CDR2 FQGTGA. The CDR3: CASSYLAGQGTSGANVLTF. CDR3 coding DNA: TGTGCCAGCAGCTACTTAGCGGGACAGGGCACCTCTGGGGCCAACGTCCTGACTTTC. The complete variable domain, with remaining parts taken from reference TRBV7-3 and TRBJ2-6, reads GAGVSQTPSNKVTEKGKYVELRCDPISGHTALYWYRQSLGQGPEFLIYFQGTGAADDSGLPNDRFFAVRPEGSVSTLKIQRTERGDSAVYLCASSYLAGQGTSGANVLTFGAGSRLTVL.

This clonotype was picked up many times. The CDR3 DNA reads TGTGCCTGGAATCAGGGGAGCTCTGGGGCCAACGTCCTGACTTTC. This translates into CAWNQGSSGANVLTF. V and J are TRBV30 and TRBJ2-6, with D possibly being TRBD1 (6 bases). The CDR3 is 15 residues long. Germline V gene data show CDR1 as GTSNPN and CDR2 as SVGIG (reference sequence). V lost 4 bases and J lost 0, with 10 bases in between. The full variable domain, rest sourced from reference TRBV30 and TRBJ2-6, is SQTIHQWPATLVQPVGSPLSLECTVEGTSNPNLYWYRQAAGRGLQLLFYSVGIGQISSEVPQNLSASRPQDRQFILSSKKLLLSDSGFYLCAWNQGSSGANVLTFGAGSRLTVL.

The chain couples TRBV5-1 to TRBJ2-3, with 9 nucleotides matching TRBD2. V shed 4 bases and J 7 bases; nucleotides not matched to a gene: 13. This CDR3 has 16 amino acids. Germline V lookup: CDR1 SGHRS, CDR2 YFSETQ. In DNA, the CDR3 is TGCGCCAGCAGCCCTCTTGTGACTAGCGGACCCCATACGCAGTATTTT. It yields the protein CASSPLVTSGPHTQYF.